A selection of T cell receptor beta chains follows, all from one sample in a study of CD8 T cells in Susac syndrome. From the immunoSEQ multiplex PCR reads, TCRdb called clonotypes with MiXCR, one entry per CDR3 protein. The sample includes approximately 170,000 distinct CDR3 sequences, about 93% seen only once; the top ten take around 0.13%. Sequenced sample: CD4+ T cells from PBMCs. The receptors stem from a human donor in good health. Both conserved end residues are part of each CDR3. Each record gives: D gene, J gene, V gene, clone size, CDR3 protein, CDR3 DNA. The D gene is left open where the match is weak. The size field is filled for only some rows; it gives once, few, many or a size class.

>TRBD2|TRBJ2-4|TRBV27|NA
CASSTLSGASKNIQYF
TGTGCCAGCAGCACCCTGAGCGGGGCATCCAAAAACATTCAGTACTTC
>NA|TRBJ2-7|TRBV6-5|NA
CASSYDSSYEQYF
TGTGCCAGCAGTTACGACAGTTCCTACGAGCAGTACTTC
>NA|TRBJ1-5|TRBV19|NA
CASSIERGRQPQHF
TGTGCCAGTAGTATAGAAAGGGGGAGGCAGCCCCAGCATTTT
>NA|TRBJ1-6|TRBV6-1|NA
CASSEYGVRSPLHF
TGTGCCAGCAGTGAATACGGGGTTAGGTCACCCCTCCACTTT
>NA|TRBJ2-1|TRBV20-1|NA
CSARRRSSYNEQFF
TGCAGTGCTAGGAGGCGGAGCTCCTACAATGAGCAGTTCTTC
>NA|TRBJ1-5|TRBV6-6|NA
CASSYDSPNRKQPQHF
TGTGCCAGCAGTTACGACAGCCCAAATAGAAAGCAGCCCCAGCATTTT
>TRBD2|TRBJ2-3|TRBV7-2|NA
CASSLLAGGRGVTQYF
TGTGCCAGCAGCTTGCTAGCGGGGGGGCGAGGCGTCACGCAGTATTTT
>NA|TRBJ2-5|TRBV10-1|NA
CASSWDFKEPQETQYF
TGCGCCAGCAGTTGGGACTTCAAGGAACCTCAGGAGACCCAGTACTTC
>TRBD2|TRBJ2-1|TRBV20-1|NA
CSASRAGGTWNEQFF
TGCAGTGCCTCTCGAGCGGGGGGGACGTGGAATGAGCAGTTCTTC
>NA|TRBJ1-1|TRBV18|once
CASSPPPAGNTEAFF
TGTGCCAGCTCACCACCCCCGGCGGGGAACACTGAAGCTTTCTTT
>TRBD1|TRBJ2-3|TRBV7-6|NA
CASSLGQVYTDTQYF
TGTGCCAGCAGCCTAGGACAGGTCTACACAGATACGCAGTATTTT
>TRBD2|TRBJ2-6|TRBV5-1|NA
CASSFSGGASEGANVLTF
TGCGCCAGCAGCTTCAGCGGGGGTGCCTCTGAAGGGGCCAACGTCCTGACTTTC
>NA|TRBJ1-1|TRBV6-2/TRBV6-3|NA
CASSPRRTTEAFF
TGTGCCAGCAGTCCCCGCCGGACGACTGAAGCTTTCTTT
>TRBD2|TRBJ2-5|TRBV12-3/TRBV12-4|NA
CASSVSGAQETQYF
TGTGCCAGCAGTGTTAGCGGGGCCCAAGAGACCCAGTACTTC
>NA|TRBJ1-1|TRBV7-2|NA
CASSFLYVRGTEAFF
TGTGCCAGCAGCTTTTTATACGTCAGGGGCACTGAAGCTTTCTTT
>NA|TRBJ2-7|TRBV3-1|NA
CASSLGSVTYEQYF
TGTGCCAGCAGCCTCGGGTCGGTTACCTACGAGCAGTACTTC
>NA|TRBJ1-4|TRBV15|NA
CATSISRVRVEKLFF
TGTGCCACCAGCATTTCCAGGGTGAGGGTTGAAAAACTGTTTTTT
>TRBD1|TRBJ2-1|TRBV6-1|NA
CASSDRGHNEQFF
TGTGCCAGCAGTGACAGGGGGCACAATGAGCAGTTCTTC
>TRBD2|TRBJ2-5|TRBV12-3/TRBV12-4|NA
CASSTRLAGGTQYF
TGTGCCAGCAGTACCCGACTAGCGGGGGGAACCCAGTACTTC
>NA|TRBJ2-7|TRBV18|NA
CASSPPGLAYEQYF
TGTGCCAGCTCACCACCGGGGCTAGCGTACGAGCAGTACTTC
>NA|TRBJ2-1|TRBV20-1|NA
CSAGRLVNEQFF
TGCAGTGCCGGTAGGCTAGTAAATGAGCAGTTCTTC
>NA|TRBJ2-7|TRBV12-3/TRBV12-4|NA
CASRRKGEQYF
TGTGCCAGCAGGAGGAAAGGGGAGCAGTACTTC
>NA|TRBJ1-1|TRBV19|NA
CASRQGRTEAFF
TGTGCCAGTAGGCAGGGGCGGACTGAAGCTTTCTTT
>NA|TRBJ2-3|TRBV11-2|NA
CASSPRLSINEGVQYF
TGTGCCAGCAGCCCCCGGCTGTCAATCAACGAGGGTGTGCAGTATTTT
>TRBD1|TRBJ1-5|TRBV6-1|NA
CASSEGQGAKPQHF
TGTGCCAGCAGTGAAGGACAGGGGGCGAAGCCCCAGCATTTT
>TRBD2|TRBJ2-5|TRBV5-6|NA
CASSLTSGGAAQYF
TGTGCCAGCAGCTTAACTAGCGGGGGGGCCGCCCAGTACTTC
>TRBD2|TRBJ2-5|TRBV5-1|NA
CASSVSGGAEETQYF
TGCGCCAGCAGTGTCAGCGGGGGGGCCGAGGAGACCCAGTACTTC
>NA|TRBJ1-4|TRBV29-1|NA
CSVGGDLNEKLFF
TGCAGCGTGGGAGGAGACTTGAATGAAAAACTGTTTTTT
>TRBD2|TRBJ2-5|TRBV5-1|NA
CASSFASGGSIQETQYF
TGCGCCAGCAGCTTCGCTAGCGGGGGGTCAATTCAAGAGACCCAGTACTTC
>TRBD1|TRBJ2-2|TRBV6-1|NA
CASSPRGFRTGNTGELFF
TGTGCCAGCAGTCCCCGGGGTTTCCGGACAGGGAACACCGGGGAGCTGTTTTTT
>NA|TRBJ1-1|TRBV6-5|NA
CASSYERSGEAFF
TGTGCCAGCAGTTACGAACGGTCGGGGGAAGCTTTCTTT
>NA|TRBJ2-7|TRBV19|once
CASSLVGRPSYEQYF
TGTGCCAGTAGTTTGGTGGGCCGCCCCTCCTACGAGCAGTACTTC
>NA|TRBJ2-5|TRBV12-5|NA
CASGLGVGETQYF
TGTGCTAGTGGTTTGGGAGTCGGGGAGACCCAGTACTTC
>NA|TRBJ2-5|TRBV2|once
CASSGLMGAGQETQYF
TGTGCCAGCAGTGGCTTAATGGGCGCCGGGCAAGAGACCCAGTACTTC
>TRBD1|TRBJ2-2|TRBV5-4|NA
CASSFPTGGTNTGELFF
TGTGCCAGCAGCTTTCCGACAGGGGGAACGAACACCGGGGAGCTGTTTTTT
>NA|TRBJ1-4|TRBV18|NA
CASSPPNGVEEKLFF
TGTGCCAGCTCACCACCAAATGGGGTGGAAGAAAAACTGTTTTTT
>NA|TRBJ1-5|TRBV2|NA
CASSEGGSGNQPQHF
TGTGCCAGCAGTGAGGGGGGGAGCGGCAATCAGCCCCAGCATTTT
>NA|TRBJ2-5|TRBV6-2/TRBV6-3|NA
CASSWPGARETQYF
TGTGCCAGCAGTTGGCCCGGGGCCAGGGAGACCCAGTACTTC
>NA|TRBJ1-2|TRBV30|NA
CAWSVSHNYGYTF
TGTGCCTGGAGTGTGTCCCATAACTATGGCTACACCTTC
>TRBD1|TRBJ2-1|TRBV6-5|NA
CASSYSYRGDEQFF
TGTGCCAGCAGTTACTCGTACAGGGGCGATGAGCAGTTCTTC
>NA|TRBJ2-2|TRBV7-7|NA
CASSHLIVTGLLGGELFF
TGTGCCAGCAGCCACCTTATAGTGACAGGCCTCCTGGGCGGGGAGCTGTTTTTT